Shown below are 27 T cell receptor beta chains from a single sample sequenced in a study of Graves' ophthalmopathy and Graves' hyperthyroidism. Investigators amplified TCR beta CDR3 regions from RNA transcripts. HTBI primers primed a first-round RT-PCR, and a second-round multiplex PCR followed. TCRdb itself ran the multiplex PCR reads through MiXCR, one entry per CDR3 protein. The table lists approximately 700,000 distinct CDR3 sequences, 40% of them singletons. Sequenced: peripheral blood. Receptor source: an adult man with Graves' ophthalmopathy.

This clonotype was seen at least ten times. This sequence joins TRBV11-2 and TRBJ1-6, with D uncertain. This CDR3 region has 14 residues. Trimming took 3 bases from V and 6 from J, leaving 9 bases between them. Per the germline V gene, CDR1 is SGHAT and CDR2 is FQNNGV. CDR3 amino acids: CASSFRVGNSPLHF. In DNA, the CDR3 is TGTGCCAGCAGCTTTCGAGTGGGTAATTCACCCCTCCACTTT.

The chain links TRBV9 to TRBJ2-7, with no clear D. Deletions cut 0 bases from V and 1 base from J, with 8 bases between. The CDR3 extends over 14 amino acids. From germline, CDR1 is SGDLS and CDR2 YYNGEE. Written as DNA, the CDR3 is TGTGCCAGCAGCGTAGCACAGCAATCCTACGAGCAGTACTTC. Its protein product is CASSVAQQSYEQYF.

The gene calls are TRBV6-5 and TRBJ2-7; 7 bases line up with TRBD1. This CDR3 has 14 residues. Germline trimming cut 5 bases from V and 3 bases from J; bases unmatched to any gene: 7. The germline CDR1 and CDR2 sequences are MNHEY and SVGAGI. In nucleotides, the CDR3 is TGTGCCAGCAGTCAAGGACAGGTGAACTACGAGCAGTACTTC. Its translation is CASSQGQVNYEQYF.

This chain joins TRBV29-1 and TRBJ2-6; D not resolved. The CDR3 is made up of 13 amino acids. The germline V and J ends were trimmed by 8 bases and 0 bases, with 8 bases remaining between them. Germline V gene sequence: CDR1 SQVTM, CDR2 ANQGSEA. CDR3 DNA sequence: TGCAGCCTGATTAGCTCTGGGGCCAACGTCCTGACTTTC. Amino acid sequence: CSLISSGANVLTF.

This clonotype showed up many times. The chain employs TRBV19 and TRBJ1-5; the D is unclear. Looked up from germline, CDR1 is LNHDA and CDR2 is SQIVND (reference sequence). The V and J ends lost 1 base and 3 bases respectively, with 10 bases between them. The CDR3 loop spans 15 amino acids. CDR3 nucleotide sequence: TGTGCCAGTAGTATAGCAGAGACGAACAATCAGCCCCAGCATTTT. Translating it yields CASSIAETNNQPQHF.

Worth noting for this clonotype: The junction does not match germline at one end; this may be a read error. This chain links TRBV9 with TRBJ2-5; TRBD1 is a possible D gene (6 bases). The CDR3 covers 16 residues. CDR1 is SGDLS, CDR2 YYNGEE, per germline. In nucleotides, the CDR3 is TGCGCCAGCAGCTTGCCCGTAGGGGGTGCGGGAGAGACCCAGTACTTC. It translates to CASSLPVGGAGETQYF.

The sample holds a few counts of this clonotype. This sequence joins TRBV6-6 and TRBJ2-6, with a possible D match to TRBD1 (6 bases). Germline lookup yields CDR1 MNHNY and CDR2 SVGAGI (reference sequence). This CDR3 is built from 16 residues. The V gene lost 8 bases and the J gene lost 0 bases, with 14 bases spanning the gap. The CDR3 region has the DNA TGTGCCAGCGCGAAGGGACACCTCTCTGGGGCCAACGTCCTGACTTTC. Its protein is CASAKGHLSGANVLTF.

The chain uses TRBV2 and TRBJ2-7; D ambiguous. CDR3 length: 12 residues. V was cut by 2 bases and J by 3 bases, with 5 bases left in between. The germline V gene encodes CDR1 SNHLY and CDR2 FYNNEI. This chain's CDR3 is CASSERDYEQYF. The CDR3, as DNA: TGTGCCAGCAGTGAACGAGACTACGAGCAGTACTTC.

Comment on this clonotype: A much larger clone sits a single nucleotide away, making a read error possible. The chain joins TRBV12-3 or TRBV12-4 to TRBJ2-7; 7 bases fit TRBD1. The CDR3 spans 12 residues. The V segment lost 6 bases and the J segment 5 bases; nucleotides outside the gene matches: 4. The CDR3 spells CASSQTGNEQYF. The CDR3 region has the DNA TGTGCCAGCAGCCAGACAGGGAACGAGCAGTACTTC.

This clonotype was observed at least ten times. The CDR3 spells CSVEKGVATEAFF. DNA of the CDR3: TGCAGCGTTGAAAAAGGGGTGGCCACTGAAGCTTTCTTT. V gene TRBV29-1 combines with J gene TRBJ1-1; perhaps TRBD1 as D (5 bases). Trimming left V 2 bases short and J 4 bases short, with 11 bases between. There are 13 residues in the CDR3. The germline V gene has CDR1 SQVTM and CDR2 ANQGSEA.

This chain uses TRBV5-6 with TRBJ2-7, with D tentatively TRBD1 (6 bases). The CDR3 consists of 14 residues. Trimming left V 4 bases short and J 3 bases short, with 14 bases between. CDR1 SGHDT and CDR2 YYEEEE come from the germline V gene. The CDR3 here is CASSPGHPGYEQYF. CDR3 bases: TGTGCCAGCAGCCCGGGACACCCAGGCTACGAGCAGTACTTC.

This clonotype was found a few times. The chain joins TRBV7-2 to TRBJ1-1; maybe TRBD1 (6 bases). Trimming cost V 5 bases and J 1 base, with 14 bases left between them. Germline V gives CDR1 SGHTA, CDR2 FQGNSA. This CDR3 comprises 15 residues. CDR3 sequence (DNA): TGTGCCAGCAGCCAGGTGAGACAGGAGAACACTGAAGCTTTCTTT. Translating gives CASSQVRQENTEAFF.

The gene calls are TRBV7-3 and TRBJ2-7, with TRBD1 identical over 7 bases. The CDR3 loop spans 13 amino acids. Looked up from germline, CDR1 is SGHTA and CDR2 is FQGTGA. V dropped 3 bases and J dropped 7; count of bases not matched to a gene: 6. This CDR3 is CASSFDREREQYF. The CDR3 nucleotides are TGTGCCAGCAGCTTCGACAGGGAGAGAGAGCAGTACTTC.

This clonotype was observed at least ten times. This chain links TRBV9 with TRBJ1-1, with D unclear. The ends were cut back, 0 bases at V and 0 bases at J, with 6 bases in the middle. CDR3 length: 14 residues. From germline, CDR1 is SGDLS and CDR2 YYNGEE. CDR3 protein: CASSVVRMNTEAFF. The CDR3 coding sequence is TGTGCCAGCAGCGTAGTTCGCATGAACACTGAAGCTTTCTTT.

The CDR3 DNA follows: TGTGCCGGAGGACTAGCGGGAGTTCACGAGCAGTACTTC. It is translated as CAGGLAGVHEQYF. This chain joins TRBV24-1 and TRBJ2-7; 13 bases align to TRBD2. CDR1 is KGHDR and CDR2 is SFDVKD in the germline V gene. This CDR3 region has 13 residues. V was pared by 12 bases and J by 5 bases, with 6 bases of the junction left unmatched.

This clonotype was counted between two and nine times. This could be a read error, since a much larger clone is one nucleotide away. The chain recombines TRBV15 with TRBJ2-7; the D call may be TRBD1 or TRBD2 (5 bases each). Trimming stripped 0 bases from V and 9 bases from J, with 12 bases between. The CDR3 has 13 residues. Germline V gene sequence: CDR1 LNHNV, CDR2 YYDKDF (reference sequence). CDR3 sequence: CATSRDPRDGQYF. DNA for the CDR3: TGTGCCACCAGCAGAGATCCCCGGGACGGGCAGTACTTC.

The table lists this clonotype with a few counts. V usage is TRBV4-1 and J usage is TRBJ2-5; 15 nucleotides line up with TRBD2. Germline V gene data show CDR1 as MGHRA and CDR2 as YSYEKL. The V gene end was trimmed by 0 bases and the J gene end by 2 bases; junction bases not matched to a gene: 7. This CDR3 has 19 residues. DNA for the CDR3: TGCGCCAGCAGCCAAGATGTGGGACTAGCGGGGGGAGGTCAAGAGACCCAGTACTTC. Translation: CASSQDVGLAGGGQETQYF.

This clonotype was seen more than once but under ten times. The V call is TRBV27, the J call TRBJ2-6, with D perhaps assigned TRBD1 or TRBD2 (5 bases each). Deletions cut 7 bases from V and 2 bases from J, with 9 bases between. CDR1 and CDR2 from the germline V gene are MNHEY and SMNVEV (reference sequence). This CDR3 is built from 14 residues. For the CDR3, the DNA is TGTGCCAGCACTCGGGGCGCTGGGGCCAACGTCCTGACTTTC. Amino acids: CASTRGAGANVLTF.

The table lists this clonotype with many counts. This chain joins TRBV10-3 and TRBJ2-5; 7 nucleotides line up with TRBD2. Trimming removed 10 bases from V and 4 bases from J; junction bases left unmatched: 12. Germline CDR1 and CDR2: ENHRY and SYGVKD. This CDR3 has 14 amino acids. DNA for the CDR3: TGTGCCACCAACGTGCGGGAGAGGGGAGAGACCCAGTACTTC. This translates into CATNVRERGETQYF.

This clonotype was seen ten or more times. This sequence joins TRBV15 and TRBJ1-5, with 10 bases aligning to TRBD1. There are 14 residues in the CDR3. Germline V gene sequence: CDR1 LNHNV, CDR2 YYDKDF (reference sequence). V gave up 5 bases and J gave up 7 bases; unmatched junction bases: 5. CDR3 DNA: TGTGCCACCAGCGGGGACAGGGGTGGCCAGCCCCAGCATTTT. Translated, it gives CATSGDRGGQPQHF.

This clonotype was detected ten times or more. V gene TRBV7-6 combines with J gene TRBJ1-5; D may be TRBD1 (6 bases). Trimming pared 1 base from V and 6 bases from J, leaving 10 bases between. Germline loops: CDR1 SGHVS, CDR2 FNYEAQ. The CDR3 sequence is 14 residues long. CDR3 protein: CASSLVQGAQPQHF. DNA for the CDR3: TGTGCCAGCAGCTTAGTACAGGGCGCTCAGCCCCAGCATTTT.

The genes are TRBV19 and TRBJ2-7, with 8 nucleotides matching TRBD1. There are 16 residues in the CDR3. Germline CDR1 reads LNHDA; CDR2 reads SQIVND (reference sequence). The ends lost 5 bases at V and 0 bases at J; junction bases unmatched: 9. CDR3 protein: CASSLSTGALSYEQYF. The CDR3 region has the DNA TGTGCCAGTAGTCTGTCGACAGGGGCCCTCTCCTACGAGCAGTACTTC.

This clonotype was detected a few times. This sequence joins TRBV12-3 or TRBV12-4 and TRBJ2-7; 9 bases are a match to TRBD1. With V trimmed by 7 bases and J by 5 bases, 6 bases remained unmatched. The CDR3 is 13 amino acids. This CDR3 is CASTPTGGNEQYF. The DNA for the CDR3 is TGTGCCAGCACCCCAACAGGGGGCAACGAGCAGTACTTC.

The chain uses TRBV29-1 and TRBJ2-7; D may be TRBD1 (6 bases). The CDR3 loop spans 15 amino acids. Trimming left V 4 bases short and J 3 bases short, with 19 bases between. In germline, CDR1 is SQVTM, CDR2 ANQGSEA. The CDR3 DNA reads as TGCAGCGTTGCCGGTGCTACAGGGAGAGGCTACGAGCAGTACTTC. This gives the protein CSVAGATGRGYEQYF.

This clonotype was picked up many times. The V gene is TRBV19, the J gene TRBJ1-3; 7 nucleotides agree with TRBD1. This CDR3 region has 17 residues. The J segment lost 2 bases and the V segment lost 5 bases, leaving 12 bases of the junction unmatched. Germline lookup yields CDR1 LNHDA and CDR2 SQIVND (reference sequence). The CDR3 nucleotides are TGTGCCAGTAGTGTCGGGACAGCGGTATTGACTGGAAACACCATATATTTT. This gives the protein CASSVGTAVLTGNTIYF.

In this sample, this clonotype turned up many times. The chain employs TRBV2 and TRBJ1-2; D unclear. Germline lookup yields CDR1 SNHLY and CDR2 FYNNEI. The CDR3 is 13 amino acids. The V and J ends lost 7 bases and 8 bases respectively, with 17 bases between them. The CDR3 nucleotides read TGTGCCAGCATCGACCAAGGGAGCGGAGGCTACACCTTC. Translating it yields CASIDQGSGGYTF. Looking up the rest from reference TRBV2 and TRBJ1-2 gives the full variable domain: EPEVTQTPSHQVTQMGQEVILRCVPISNHLYFYWYRQILGQKVEFLVSFYNNEISEKSEIFDDQFSVERPDGSNFTLKIRSTKLEDSAMYFCASIDQGSGGYTFGSGTRLTVV.

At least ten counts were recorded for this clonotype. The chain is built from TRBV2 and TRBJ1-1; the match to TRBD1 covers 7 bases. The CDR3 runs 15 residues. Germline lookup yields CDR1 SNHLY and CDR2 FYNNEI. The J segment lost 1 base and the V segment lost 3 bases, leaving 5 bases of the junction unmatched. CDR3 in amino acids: CASSDVGQANTEAFF. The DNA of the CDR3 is TGTGCCAGCAGTGATGTAGGACAGGCGAACACTGAAGCTTTCTTT.